The present T cell receptor beta chain was sequenced within a study of CXCR3-negative and CXCR3-positive naive CD8 T cells. Via 5' RACE with UMI labels, TRB cDNA libraries were prepared. TCRdb reprocessed the 5' RACE reads and keeps a single row for each CDR3 protein, giving no DNA. The listing contains about 130,000 distinct CDR3 sequences. CDR3 length: 15 residues. In germline, CDR1 is SGHDN, CDR2 FVKESK. J is TRBJ2-7 and V is TRBV14; TCRdb gives TRBD2 as the D gene, but with no DNA this cannot be confirmed. The specimen was naive CXCR3- CD8+ T cells from blood. Subset denoted: CD45RO-CCR7+CD27+CD95- naive CD8+ T cells lacking CXCR3 (TNR3-). The origin of this receptor is a human donor in good health. Some clones in this sample may be carry-over from other donors' samples. This CDR3 is CASSHPGSSSYEQYF.